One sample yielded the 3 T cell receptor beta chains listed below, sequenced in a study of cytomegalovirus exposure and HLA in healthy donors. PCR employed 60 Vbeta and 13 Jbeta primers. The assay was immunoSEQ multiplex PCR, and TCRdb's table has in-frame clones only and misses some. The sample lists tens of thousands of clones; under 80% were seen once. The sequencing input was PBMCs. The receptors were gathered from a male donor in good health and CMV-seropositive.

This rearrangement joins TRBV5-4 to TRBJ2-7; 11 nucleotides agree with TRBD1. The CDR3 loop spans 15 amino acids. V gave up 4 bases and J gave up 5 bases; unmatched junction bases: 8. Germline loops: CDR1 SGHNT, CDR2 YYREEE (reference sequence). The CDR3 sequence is CASSLRTGGFDEQYF. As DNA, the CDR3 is TGTGCCAGCAGCCTGAGGACAGGGGGCTTCGACGAGCAGTACTTC.

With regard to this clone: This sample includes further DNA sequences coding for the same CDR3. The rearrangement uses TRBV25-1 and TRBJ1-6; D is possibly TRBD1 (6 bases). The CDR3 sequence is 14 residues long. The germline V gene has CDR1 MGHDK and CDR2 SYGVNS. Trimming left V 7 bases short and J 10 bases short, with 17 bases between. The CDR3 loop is CASNLGQTLSPLHF. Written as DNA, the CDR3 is TGTGCCAGCAACTTAGGACAGACGCTGTCACCCCTCCACTTT.

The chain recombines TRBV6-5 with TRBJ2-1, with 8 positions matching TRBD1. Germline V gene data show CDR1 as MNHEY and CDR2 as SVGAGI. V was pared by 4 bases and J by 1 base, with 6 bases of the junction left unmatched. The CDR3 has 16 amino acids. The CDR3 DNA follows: TGTGCCAGCAGTTCCACAGGGGGAGCGTCCTACAATGAGCAGTTCTTC. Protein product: CASSSTGGASYNEQFF.